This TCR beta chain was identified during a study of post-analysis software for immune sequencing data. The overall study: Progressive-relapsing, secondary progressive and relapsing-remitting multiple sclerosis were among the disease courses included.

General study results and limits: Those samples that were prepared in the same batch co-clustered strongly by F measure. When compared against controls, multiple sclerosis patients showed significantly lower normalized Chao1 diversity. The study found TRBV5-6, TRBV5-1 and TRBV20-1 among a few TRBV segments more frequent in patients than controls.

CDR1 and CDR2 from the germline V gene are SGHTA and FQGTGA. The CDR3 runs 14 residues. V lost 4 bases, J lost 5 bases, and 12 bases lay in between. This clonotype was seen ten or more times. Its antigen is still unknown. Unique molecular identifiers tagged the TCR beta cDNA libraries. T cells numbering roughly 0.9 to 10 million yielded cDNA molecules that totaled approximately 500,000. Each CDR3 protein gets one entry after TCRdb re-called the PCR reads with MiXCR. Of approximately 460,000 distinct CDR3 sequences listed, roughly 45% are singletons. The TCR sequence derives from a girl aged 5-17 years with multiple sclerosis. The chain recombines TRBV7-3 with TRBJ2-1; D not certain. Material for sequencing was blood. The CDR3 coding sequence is TGTGCCAGCAGCTACGACTTTGGAAACAATGAGCAGTTCTTC. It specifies CASSYDFGNNEQFF.